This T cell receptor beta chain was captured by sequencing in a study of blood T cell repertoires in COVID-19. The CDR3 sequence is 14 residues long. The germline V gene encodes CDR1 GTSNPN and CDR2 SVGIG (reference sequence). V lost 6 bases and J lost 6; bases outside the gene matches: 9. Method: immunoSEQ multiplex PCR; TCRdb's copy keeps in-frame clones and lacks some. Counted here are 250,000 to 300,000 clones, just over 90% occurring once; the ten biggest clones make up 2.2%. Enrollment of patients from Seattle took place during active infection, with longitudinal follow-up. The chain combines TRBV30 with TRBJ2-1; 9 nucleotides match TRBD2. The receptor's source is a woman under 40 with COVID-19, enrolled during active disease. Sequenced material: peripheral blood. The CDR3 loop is CACSSSGTLNEQFF. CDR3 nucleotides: TGTGCCTGTTCTTCTAGCGGGACCCTCAATGAGCAGTTCTTC. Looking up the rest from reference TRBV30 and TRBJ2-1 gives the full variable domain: SQTIHQWPATLVQPVGSPLSLECTVEGTSNPNLYWYRQAAGRGLQLLFYSVGIGQISSEVPQNLSASRPQDRQFILSSKKLLLSDSGFYLCACSSSGTLNEQFFGPGTRLTVL.